Shown below are 28 T cell receptor beta chains from a single sample sequenced in a study of blood T cell repertoires in COVID-19. Repertoires were generated with immunoSEQ multiplex PCR, while TCRdb's copy carries only in-frame clones and drops some. The repertoire has 250,000 or so clones, approximately 90% of them found once; the top ten carry 2% to 3%. The sample taken for sequencing was PBMCs or T cells enriched from blood (not recorded which). The receptor source for this set is a woman in her thirties with acute COVID-19.

The rearrangement uses TRBV29-1 and TRBJ2-1, with TRBD2 identical over 7 bases. CDR1 and CDR2 (germline): SQVTM, ANQGSEA. With V trimmed by 7 bases and J by 1 base, 4 bases remained unmatched. The CDR3 consists of 13 residues. The CDR3 loop is CSAGRTSYNEQFF. The CDR3 region has the DNA TGCAGCGCCGGGAGGACTTCCTACAATGAGCAGTTCTTC.

This clone was counted a single time. This rearrangement joins TRBV19 to TRBJ1-1; D possibly corresponds to TRBD1 (6 bases). The CDR3 spans 16 residues. Germline V lookup: CDR1 LNHDA, CDR2 SQIVND (reference sequence). The V end was cut by 7 bases, the J end by 1 base, with 19 bases between. The CDR3 DNA is TGTGCCAGTACCCCATGGGGGGGCTCGGGGAACACTGAAGCTTTCTTT. It yields the protein CASTPWGGSGNTEAFF.

The chain combines TRBV19 with TRBJ1-5; D might be TRBD1 (6 bases). Per germline, CDR1 LNHDA and CDR2 SQIVND (reference sequence). Deletions cut 3 bases from V and 5 bases from J, with 14 bases between. The CDR3 consists of 15 residues. Here the CDR3 reads CASSMETGAYQPQHF. CDR3 DNA: TGTGCCAGTAGTATGGAGACAGGAGCTTATCAGCCCCAGCATTTT.

This clone occurred a few times. This chain uses TRBV4-1 with TRBJ1-5; 7 bases align to TRBD1. V shed 4 bases, J shed 5 bases, and the junction held 5 bases outside the gene matches. This CDR3 is 14 amino acids long. Germline V lookup: CDR1 MGHRA, CDR2 YSYEKL. The CDR3 loop reads CASSREDRHQPQHF. For the CDR3, the DNA is TGCGCCAGCAGCCGAGAGGACAGGCATCAGCCCCAGCATTTT.

The rearrangement joins TRBV27 to TRBJ1-4; perhaps TRBD1 as D (6 bases). This CDR3 contains 16 residues. Between the trimmed V and J ends, which lost 6 bases and 0 bases, there was a span of 14 bases. Germline lookup yields CDR1 MNHEY and CDR2 SMNVEV (reference sequence). The CDR3 DNA sequence: TGTGCCAGCAGAACGGGACAAGGTGCAACTAATGAAAAACTGTTTTTT. It codes for CASRTGQGATNEKLFF.

The chain recombines TRBV5-1 with TRBJ2-1; TRBD1 matches at 9 bases. CDR1 is SGHRS and CDR2 is YFSETQ in the germline V gene. This CDR3 is built from 14 residues. Trimming cost V 2 bases and J 7 bases; bases outside gene matches: 4. CDR3 in DNA: TGCGCCAGCAGCTTTAGACAGGGGGATAATGAGCAGTTCTTC. Amino acid sequence: CASSFRQGDNEQFF.

The V and J genes are TRBV27 and TRBJ1-6, with D perhaps TRBD1 (5 bases). Per the germline V gene, CDR1 is MNHEY and CDR2 is SMNVEV (reference sequence). The CDR3 runs 16 residues. Deletions cut 2 bases from V and 9 bases from J, with 17 bases between. Here the CDR3 reads CASSLGGTDRRSPLHF. In DNA form, the CDR3 reads TGTGCCAGCAGTTTAGGAGGGACGGACCGACGTTCACCCCTCCACTTT.

V and J are TRBV7-9 and TRBJ2-3, with 9 positions matching TRBD2. V shed 4 bases, J shed 3 bases, and the junction held 5 bases outside the gene matches. There are 15 residues in the CDR3. Germline CDR1 and CDR2: SEHNR and FQNEAQ (reference sequence). The CDR3 protein is CASSSSGGITDTQYF. The CDR3 DNA reads TGTGCCAGCAGCTCGAGCGGGGGGATAACAGATACGCAGTATTTT.

The chain is built from TRBV12-3 or TRBV12-4 and TRBJ2-7; 8 nucleotides align to TRBD1. Trimming removed 7 bases from V and 5 bases from J; junction bases left unmatched: 7. The CDR3 has 13 residues. This CDR3 reads CASNRGETNEQYF. The CDR3 DNA reads as TGTGCCAGCAACAGGGGGGAGACGAACGAGCAGTACTTC.

Turning to this clone: Other DNA variants within this sample encode the same CDR3. The gene calls are TRBV27 and TRBJ2-7, with D maybe TRBD2 (5 bases). The germline CDR1 and CDR2 sequences are MNHEY and SMNVEV (reference sequence). The CDR3 runs 13 residues. The V end lost 3 bases, the J end lost 0 bases, and 6 bases lay between the germline ends. CDR3 sequence reads: CASSFSGSYEQYF. DNA of the CDR3: TGTGCCAGCAGTTTCAGCGGCTCCTACGAGCAGTACTTC.

The genes are TRBV11-2 and TRBJ2-7; 9 bases are a match to TRBD2. CDR3 length: 15 amino acids. With V trimmed by 1 base and J by 3 bases, 4 bases remained unmatched. Germline V CDR1 and CDR2: SGHAT, FQNNGV. The CDR3 spells CASSLGGGGVYEQYF. The DNA of the CDR3 is TGTGCCAGCAGCTTAGGAGGCGGGGGGGTCTACGAGCAGTACTTC.

V usage is TRBV3-1 (or the pseudogene TRBV3-2) and J usage is TRBJ1-5; 8 bases map to TRBD1. V gave up 5 bases and J gave up 5 bases; unmatched junction bases: 8. The CDR3 runs 15 residues. CDR1 LGHDT and CDR2 YNNKEL come from the germline V gene (reference sequence). The CDR3, as DNA: TGTGCCAGCAGCGCCGGACAGGGAACATATCAGCCCCAGCATTTT. It specifies CASSAGQGTYQPQHF.

This sequence joins TRBV5-1 and TRBJ1-4; D uncertain. Germline CDR1 and CDR2: SGHRS and YFSETQ. CDR3 length: 14 amino acids. The V end lost 2 bases, the J end lost 8 bases, and 13 bases lay between the germline ends. CDR3: CASSFNGVGEKLFF. In DNA form, the CDR3 reads TGCGCCAGCAGCTTCAACGGGGTGGGGGAAAAACTGTTTTTT.

This chain connects TRBV29-1 to TRBJ1-5, with TRBD1 matching 8 bases. This CDR3 is 12 amino acids long. Germline V gene data show CDR1 as SQVTM and CDR2 as ANQGSEA. Germline trimming cut 6 bases from V and 8 bases from J; bases unmatched to any gene: 6. This CDR3 reads CSVGQGEEPQHF. The CDR3 DNA sequence: TGCAGCGTCGGACAGGGAGAGGAGCCCCAGCATTTT.

This chain links TRBV19 with TRBJ1-5; a possible D gene is TRBD1 (6 bases). The CDR3 sequence is 14 residues long. Germline lookup yields CDR1 LNHDA and CDR2 SQIVND (reference sequence). Trimming removed 10 bases from V and 0 bases from J, with 13 bases in between. The CDR3: CATGTQDSNQPQHF. For the CDR3, the DNA is TGTGCCACGGGGACACAGGATAGCAATCAGCCCCAGCATTTT.

J is TRBJ2-7 and V is TRBV5-1; no clear D. Germline values: CDR1 SGHRS, CDR2 YFSETQ. This CDR3 region has 13 residues. V was shortened by 0 bases and J by 3 bases, with 7 bases between the two germline ends. The CDR3 sequence is CASSLGQRYEQYF. For the CDR3, the DNA is TGCGCCAGCAGCTTGGGACAACGCTACGAGCAGTACTTC.

The chain carries TRBV5-4 and TRBJ2-7, with 7 bases fitting TRBD1. V lost 1 base to trimming and J lost 3 bases; unmatched junction nucleotides: 4. Germline values: CDR1 SGHNT, CDR2 YYREEE (reference sequence). The CDR3 covers 14 residues. In DNA form, the CDR3 reads TGTGCCAGCAGCTTGAGGGGACAGTACTACGAGCAGTACTTC. Protein: CASSLRGQYYEQYF.

The chain links TRBV5-1 to TRBJ1-2, with TRBD1 matching 9 bases. The germline V gene has CDR1 SGHRS and CDR2 YFSETQ. With 0 bases clipped from V and 7 bases from J, the junction kept 13 bases outside the gene matches. The CDR3 is made up of 17 amino acids. CDR3 DNA: TGCGCCAGCAGCTTGGCCGGCTACACAGGGGGCGTAGGTGGCTACACCTTC. Translating it yields CASSLAGYTGGVGGYTF.

The genes are TRBV3-1 (or the pseudogene TRBV3-2) and TRBJ2-7; TRBD2 aligns across 8 bases. CDR1 and CDR2 from the germline V gene are LGHDT and YNNKEL (reference sequence). CDR3 size: 14 residues. V lost 1 base to trimming and J lost 3 bases; unmatched junction nucleotides: 2. The CDR3 is CASSQGGGYYEQYF. The DNA for the CDR3 is TGTGCCAGCAGCCAAGGCGGGGGGTACTACGAGCAGTACTTC.

The chain employs TRBV6-5 and TRBJ2-5; D perhaps matches TRBD1 (5 bases). Trimming removed 7 bases from V and 5 bases from J, with 17 bases in between. The germline gives CDR1 MNHEY, CDR2 SVGAGI. The length of the CDR3 is 14 residues. CDR3 sequence: CASTQPWAGETQYF. As DNA, the CDR3 is TGTGCCAGCACCCAACCCTGGGCAGGGGAGACCCAGTACTTC.

V is TRBV16 and J is TRBJ1-3, with no clear D. This CDR3 has 15 amino acids. Germline CDR1 KGHSY, CDR2 FQNENV. The germline V and J ends were trimmed by 0 bases and 0 bases, with 6 bases remaining between them. The CDR3 bases are TGTGCCAGCAGCCAATCTATAGACTCTGGAAACACCATATATTTT. Its translation is CASSQSIDSGNTIYF.

V is TRBV19 and J is TRBJ1-2, with D hard to call. This CDR3 has 12 residues. Germline lookup yields CDR1 LNHDA and CDR2 SQIVND (reference sequence). V lost 2 bases, J lost 5 bases, and 6 bases lay in between. The CDR3 nucleotides read TGTGCCAGTAGTATACGTCCGTATGGCTACACCTTC. Its translation is CASSIRPYGYTF.

The CDR3 region is CASSQDGGGVLGYTF. CDR3 nucleotide sequence: TGCGCCAGCAGCCAAGATGGGGGAGGGGTGCTTGGCTACACCTTC. The chain couples TRBV4-3 to TRBJ1-2, with a weak D call TRBD1 (5 bases). The ends were cut back, 0 bases at V and 7 bases at J, with 15 bases in the middle. CDR3 length: 15 residues. CDR1 is LGHNA and CDR2 is YSLEER in the germline V gene.

The chain has TRBV5-1 and TRBJ1-5, with TRBD1 identical over 9 bases. V trimming: 2 bases; J trimming: 6 bases; junction bases outside the gene matches: 3. The CDR3 extends over 14 amino acids. The V gene's germline CDR1 is SGHRS and CDR2 YFSETQ. CDR3 residues: CASSLTGGTQPQHF. The CDR3 DNA follows: TGCGCCAGCAGCTTAACAGGGGGCACTCAGCCCCAGCATTTT.

This clone was detected only once. The V gene is TRBV12-3 or TRBV12-4, the J gene TRBJ1-5, with D tentatively TRBD1 (5 bases). Trimming stripped 8 bases from V and 1 base from J, with 9 bases between. The CDR3 totals 13 residues. CDR3: CASARESNQPQHF. The CDR3 DNA reads TGTGCCAGCGCCAGGGAAAGCAATCAGCCCCAGCATTTT.

The chain links TRBV19 to TRBJ1-1; perhaps TRBD1 as D (6 bases). The CDR3 covers 14 residues. V was trimmed by 4 bases and J by 7 bases, leaving 16 bases between them. The germline CDR1 and CDR2 sequences are LNHDA and SQIVND (reference sequence). CDR3 nucleotide sequence: TGTGCCAGTAGTACGGGGGGGACACATTTTGAAGCTTTCTTT. Protein: CASSTGGTHFEAFF.

The genes are TRBV11-2 and TRBJ1-5; D not resolved. The CDR3 runs 14 residues. With 0 bases removed from V and 4 bases from J, the gap between germline ends came to 7 bases. Germline assignment: CDR1 SGHAT and CDR2 FQNNGV. The CDR3: CASSLETANQPQHF. The CDR3 DNA sequence: TGTGCCAGCAGCTTAGAAACAGCTAATCAGCCCCAGCATTTT.

The chain couples TRBV21-1 to TRBJ1-5. TRBV21-1 is described as a pseudogene. The CDR3 sequence is 19 residues long. CDR3 sequence: CASSKGREGAKSSNQPQHF. The CDR3 nucleotides read TGTGCCAGCAGCAAAGGTCGGGAGGGGGCGAAATCAAGCAATCAGCCCCAGCATTTT.